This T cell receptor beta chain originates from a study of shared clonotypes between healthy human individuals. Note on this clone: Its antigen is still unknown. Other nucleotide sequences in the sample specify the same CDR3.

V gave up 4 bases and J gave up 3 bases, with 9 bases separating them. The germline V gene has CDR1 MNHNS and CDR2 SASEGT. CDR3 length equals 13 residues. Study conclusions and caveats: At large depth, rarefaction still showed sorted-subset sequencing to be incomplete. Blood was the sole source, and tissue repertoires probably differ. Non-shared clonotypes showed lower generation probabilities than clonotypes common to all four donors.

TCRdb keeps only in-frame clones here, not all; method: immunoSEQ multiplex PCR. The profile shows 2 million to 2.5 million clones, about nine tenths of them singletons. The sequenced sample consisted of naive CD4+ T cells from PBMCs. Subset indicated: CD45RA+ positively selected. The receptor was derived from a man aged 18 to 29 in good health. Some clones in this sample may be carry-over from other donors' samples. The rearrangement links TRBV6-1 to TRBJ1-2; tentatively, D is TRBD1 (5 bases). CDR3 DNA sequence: TGTGCCAGCAGTGTGGGGCAGTACTATGGCTACACCTTC. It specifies CASSVGQYYGYTF.